Presented here are 12 T cell receptor beta chains from one specimen sequenced in a study of T cell responses to AZD1222 COVID-19 vaccine. Libraries were prepared by immunoSEQ multiplex PCR; TCRdb keeps only in-frame clonotypes and omits some of them. Of tens of thousands of clones in the sample, about nine tenths were seen once. Material: peripheral blood, obtained 28 days after the second AZD1222 dose. All receptors come from an adult who received the AZD1222 COVID-19 vaccine.

The chain uses TRBV10-2 and TRBJ2-7; D is ambiguous. V lost 2 bases to trimming and J lost 4 bases, with 3 bases between them. There are 11 residues in the CDR3. Germline V gives CDR1 WSHSY, CDR2 SAAADI. CDR3 nucleotides: TGCGCCAGCAGTGAGGATTACGAGCAGTACTTC. It codes for CASSEDYEQYF.

This sequence joins TRBV7-9 and TRBJ2-7, with 14 nucleotides matching TRBD2. Germline trimming cut 4 bases from V and 6 bases from J; bases unmatched to any gene: 5. Germline V gene sequence: CDR1 SEHNR, CDR2 FQNEAQ (reference sequence). The CDR3 contains 15 residues. The chain's CDR3 is CASSSGLAGASEQYF. CDR3 in DNA: TGTGCCAGCAGCTCGGGACTAGCGGGAGCATCCGAGCAGTACTTC.

The chain joins TRBV6-5 to TRBJ1-1, with 8 nucleotides matching TRBD1. CDR3 length: 14 amino acids. Losses at the gene ends were 3 bases for V and 11 bases for J; bases not matched to a gene: 11. Germline loops: CDR1 MNHEY, CDR2 SVGAGI. The CDR3 is CASSYGQGAGDAFF. CDR3 DNA sequence: TGTGCCAGCAGTTATGGGCAGGGGGCAGGTGACGCTTTCTTT.

The chain carries TRBV4-2 and TRBJ1-2; D is undetermined. The germline CDR1 and CDR2 sequences are LGHNA and YNFKEQ. The CDR3 runs 15 residues. Trimming left V 0 bases short and J 1 base short, with 9 bases between. CDR3 DNA: TGTGCCAGCAGCCAAGATGCAGGATATAACTATGGCTACACCTTC. This sequence encodes CASSQDAGYNYGYTF.

V and J are TRBV20-1 and TRBJ1-1; D unresolved. This CDR3 comprises 8 residues. V was shortened by 0 bases and J by 10 bases, with 0 bases between the two germline ends. The germline CDR1 and CDR2 sequences are DFQATT and SNEGSKA (reference sequence). CDR3: CSAREAFF. CDR3 bases: TGCAGTGCTAGAGAAGCTTTCTTT.

V is TRBV15 and J is TRBJ1-2; perhaps TRBD1 as D (6 bases). The CDR3 runs to 15 residues. Looked up from germline, CDR1 is LNHNV and CDR2 is YYDKDF (reference sequence). V lost 5 bases and J 8 bases, leaving 21 bases between the germline ends. As DNA, the CDR3 is TGTGCCACCAGCCCCGAGACAGGAGGCCCTTTCGGCTACACCTTC. Translation gives CATSPETGGPFGYTF.

DNA for the CDR3: TGTGCCAGCAGCTTAAGTCCGACGGGAGAGTTCTTC. It specifies CASSLSPTGEFF. The chain is built from TRBV5-8 and TRBJ2-1; a weak D match, TRBD2 (6 bases). The CDR3 extends over 12 amino acids. Per the germline V gene, CDR1 is SGHTS and CDR2 is YDEGEE. Between the trimmed V and J ends, which lost 2 bases and 14 bases, there was a span of 14 bases.

The table lists this clone with a count of one. The rearrangement links TRBV5-5 to TRBJ2-7; D is undetermined. CDR1 is SGHKS and CDR2 is YYEKEE in the germline V gene (reference sequence). The CDR3 extends over 11 amino acids. The V and J ends lost 6 bases and 6 bases respectively, with 10 bases between them. CDR3 coding DNA: TGTGCCAGCATACGATTAGGCGAGCAGTACTTC. It specifies CASIRLGEQYF. Variable domain in full (rest from reference TRBV5-5 and TRBJ2-7): DAGVTQSPTHLIKTRGQQVTLRCSPISGHKSVSWYQQVLGQGPQFIFQYYEKEERGRGNFPDRFSARQFPNYSSELNVNALLLGDSALYLCASIRLGEQYFGPGTRLTVT.

A remark on this clone: Distinct nucleotide sequences in the sample also encode this CDR3. This sequence joins TRBV10-1 and TRBJ1-4, with no clear D. The CDR3 spans 15 residues. The germline V gene encodes CDR1 WNHNN and CDR2 SYGVQD (reference sequence). The V end was cut by 0 bases, the J end by 0 bases, with 5 bases between. CDR3 sequence: CASSESSATNEKLFF. CDR3 bases: TGCGCCAGCAGTGAGTCTTCTGCAACTAATGAAAAACTGTTTTTT.

About this clone: The same CDR3 also results from other DNA sequences found in this sample. This chain joins TRBV27 and TRBJ2-1; D ambiguous. The germline CDR1 and CDR2 sequences are MNHEY and SMNVEV (reference sequence). The CDR3 runs to 12 residues. V dropped 0 bases and J dropped 7 bases, with 4 bases sitting between them. CDR3 protein: CASSLSGNEQFF. CDR3 nucleotides: TGTGCCAGCAGTTTATCCGGAAATGAGCAGTTCTTC.

This clone has just one count. The chain carries TRBV9 and TRBJ1-4; no firm D call. The V end lost 0 bases, the J end lost 0 bases, and 18 bases lay between the germline ends. CDR1 SGDLS and CDR2 YYNGEE come from the germline V gene. This CDR3 is 19 amino acids long. This chain's CDR3 is CASSVGSRTRSATNEKLFF. The CDR3 DNA reads TGTGCCAGCAGCGTAGGGTCGAGGACGAGAAGTGCAACTAATGAAAAACTGTTTTTT. Drawing the rest from reference TRBV9 and TRBJ1-4, the complete variable domain is DSGVTQTPKHLITATGQRVTLRCSPRSGDLSVYWYQQSLDQGLQFLIQYYNGEERAKGNILERFSAQQFPDLHSELNLSSLELGDSALYFCASSVGSRTRSATNEKLFFGSGTQLSVL.

The V call is TRBV5-8, the J call TRBJ1-2, with 7 bases aligning to TRBD1. With V trimmed by 5 bases and J by 7 bases, 8 bases remained unmatched. Germline V gives CDR1 SGHTS, CDR2 YDEGEE. The CDR3 covers 13 residues. CDR3 sequence (DNA): TGTGCCAGCAGGATCCCAGGGGGGTCTGGCTACACCTTC. Translated: CASRIPGGSGYTF.